Presented here are 15 T cell receptor beta chains from one specimen sequenced in a study of T-cell reconstitution after alpha-beta-depleted transplantation in children. Preparation of the TCRbeta library used unique molecular identifiers. TCRdb fed the PCR reads into MiXCR, producing one record per CDR3 protein. In the table there are some 500,000 distinct CDR3 sequences, around 19% of which are singletons. The starting material was PBMCs from the stem cell graft donor, obtained from the stem cell graft. Receptors originate from a human donor who donated a stem cell graft to a child with acute lymphoblastic leukemia.

The J gene is TRBJ2-6, the V gene TRBV7-2, with D hard to call. Deletions cut 5 bases from V and 0 bases from J, with 8 bases between. The length of the CDR3 is 15 residues. The germline gives CDR1 SGHTA, CDR2 FQGNSA. The CDR3 coding sequence is TGTGCCAGCAGCCTTACGTTCTCTGGGGCCAACGTCCTGACTTTC. Translating gives CASSLTFSGANVLTF.

In its sample, this clonotype was seen a few times. The chain combines TRBV25-1 with TRBJ2-7; 9 bases are shared with TRBD1. The junction had 4 bases not matched to a gene; V was cut back by 5 bases and J by 5 bases. This CDR3 region has 13 residues. Germline-derived CDR1 and CDR2 are MGHDK and SYGVNS. The DNA of the CDR3 is TGTGCCAGCAGTACCACAGGGGGCAACGAGCAGTACTTC. Translating gives CASSTTGGNEQYF.

This clonotype showed up just a few times. The gene calls are TRBV5-1 and TRBJ1-5; D is undetermined. Deletions cut 0 bases from V and 0 bases from J, with 10 bases between. The CDR3 has 16 amino acids. The germline V gene has CDR1 SGHRS and CDR2 YFSETQ. The CDR3 DNA follows: TGCGCCAGCAGCTTGGGACCGAGCATTAGCAATCAGCCCCAGCATTTT. This translates into CASSLGPSISNQPQHF.

This chain connects TRBV30 to TRBJ2-7, with TRBD1 matching 7 bases. V gave up 3 bases and J gave up 3 bases; unmatched junction bases: 8. The germline gives CDR1 GTSNPN, CDR2 SVGIG (reference sequence). CDR3 length: 14 residues. The DNA of the CDR3 is TGTGCCTGGAGCCCCGAGACAGGGATCTACGAGCAGTACTTC. Translation gives CAWSPETGIYEQYF.

This clonotype showed up just a few times. This sequence joins TRBV7-9 and TRBJ2-1; TRBD2 might be the D (7 bases). The CDR3 runs 17 residues. Germline V gives CDR1 SEHNR, CDR2 FQNEAQ (reference sequence). Trimming removed 5 bases at V and 2 bases at J, with 19 bases between. The CDR3 loop reads CASSKTGSGRTYNEQFF. The CDR3 DNA reads TGTGCCAGCAGCAAAACAGGGTCCGGGAGGACCTACAATGAGCAGTTCTTC.

This clonotype was observed a few times. The chain is built from TRBV7-8 and TRBJ2-1; 8 nucleotides match TRBD2. The V gene end was trimmed by 1 base and the J gene end by 9 bases; junction bases not matched to a gene: 8. Germline values: CDR1 SGHVS, CDR2 FQNEAQ. This CDR3 comprises 15 residues. CDR3 protein: CASSLGGSGRFEQFF. DNA of the CDR3: TGTGCCAGCAGCTTAGGGGGGAGCGGGAGATTTGAGCAGTTCTTC.

This clonotype was found a few times. This sequence joins TRBV20-1 and TRBJ1-3, with no clear D. Trimming took 2 bases from V and 7 from J, leaving 6 bases between them. CDR1 and CDR2 (germline): DFQATT, SNEGSKA (reference sequence). The CDR3 covers 11 residues. The CDR3 DNA sequence: TGCAGTGCTAGACGAGGGAACACCATATATTTT. Its translation is CSARRGNTIYF.

A few counts support this clonotype. V usage is TRBV4-1 and J usage is TRBJ2-6, with unresolved D. CDR1 MGHRA and CDR2 YSYEKL come from the germline V gene. This CDR3 is 12 amino acids long. V was pared by 0 bases and J by 13 bases, with 7 bases between. CDR3: CASSQDGSVLTF. DNA of the CDR3: TGCGCCAGCAGCCAAGATGGAAGTGTCCTGACTTTC.

This clonotype showed up many times. The gene calls are TRBV18 and TRBJ1-5; no clear D gene. Deletions cut 3 bases from V and 4 bases from J, with 13 bases between. The CDR3 contains 15 residues. Germline V gene lookup returns CDR1 KGHSH and CDR2 LQKENI. CDR3 sequence (DNA): TGTGCCAGCTCACCGACTACAGTACGGAATCAGCCCCAGCATTTT. Translating gives CASSPTTVRNQPQHF.

In its sample, this clonotype was seen a few times. This chain connects TRBV12-3 or TRBV12-4 to TRBJ2-7; D not resolved. V gave up 3 bases and J gave up 3 bases, with 9 bases separating them. The CDR3 is 13 residues long. CDR3 in amino acids: CASSFGPDYEQYF. CDR3 DNA: TGTGCCAGCAGTTTCGGCCCCGACTACGAGCAGTACTTC.

In its sample, this clonotype was seen a few times. The chain is built from TRBV10-3 and TRBJ1-2, with unresolved D. CDR3 length: 15 amino acids. Germline CDR1 is ENHRY and CDR2 is SYGVKD. The V and J ends lost 2 bases and 6 bases respectively, with 16 bases between them. The CDR3 loop is CAISEPWEGLHGYTF. CDR3 nucleotide sequence: TGTGCCATCAGTGAGCCGTGGGAAGGGTTACATGGCTACACCTTC.

The V gene is TRBV7-2, the J gene TRBJ1-5; D is possibly TRBD1 (5 bases). The CDR3 has 14 amino acids. Germline-derived CDR1 and CDR2 are SGHTA and FQGNSA. The V and J ends lost 1 base and 7 bases respectively, with 11 bases between them. The CDR3 region is CASSLVRGRQPQHF. CDR3 bases: TGTGCCAGCAGCTTAGTAAGGGGTCGGCAGCCCCAGCATTTT.

This chain joins TRBV18 and TRBJ2-3; TRBD1 aligns across 7 bases. V trimming: 3 bases; J trimming: 14 bases; junction bases outside the gene matches: 17. Germline CDR1 KGHSH, CDR2 LQKENI. CDR3 size: 15 residues. The CDR3 DNA sequence: TGTGCCAGCTCACCCCAACCTACAGGGGAAGGGCTTCCGTATTTT. This encodes CASSPQPTGEGLPYF.

This clonotype has a handful of counts. J is TRBJ2-1 and V is TRBV30; the D gene is possibly TRBD2 (5 bases). The CDR3 sequence is 12 residues long. Trimming shortened V by 1 base and J by 10 bases, and 11 bases separated the two germline ends. Germline V gene data show CDR1 as GTSNPN and CDR2 as SVGIG (reference sequence). DNA for the CDR3: TGTGCCTGGAGTGACCCTCCGGGAGAGCAGTTCTTC. This gives the protein CAWSDPPGEQFF.

This clonotype was seen a few times. This chain connects TRBV12-3 or TRBV12-4 to TRBJ1-2; D ambiguous. The V end lost 6 bases, the J end lost 8 bases, and 25 bases lay between the germline ends. This CDR3 has 16 residues. CDR3: CASSLVGSGFFGGYTF. CDR3 sequence (DNA): TGTGCCAGCAGCCTCGTGGGGTCGGGCTTTTTCGGAGGCTACACCTTC.